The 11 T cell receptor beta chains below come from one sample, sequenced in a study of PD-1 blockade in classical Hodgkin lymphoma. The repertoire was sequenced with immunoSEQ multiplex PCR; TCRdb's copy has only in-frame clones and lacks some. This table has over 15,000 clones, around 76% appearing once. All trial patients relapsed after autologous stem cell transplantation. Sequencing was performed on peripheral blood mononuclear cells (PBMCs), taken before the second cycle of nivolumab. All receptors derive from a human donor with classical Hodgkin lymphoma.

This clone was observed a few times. In nucleotides, the CDR3 is TGTGCCAGCAGCGTAGGGCGTGCGGGGAGTACTGAAGCTTTCTTT. Translating gives CASSVGRAGSTEAFF. The J gene is TRBJ1-1, the V gene TRBV9; D unclear. The CDR3 loop spans 15 amino acids. V shed 0 bases and J shed 5 bases, with 14 bases lying between them. Germline CDR1 SGDLS, CDR2 YYNGEE.

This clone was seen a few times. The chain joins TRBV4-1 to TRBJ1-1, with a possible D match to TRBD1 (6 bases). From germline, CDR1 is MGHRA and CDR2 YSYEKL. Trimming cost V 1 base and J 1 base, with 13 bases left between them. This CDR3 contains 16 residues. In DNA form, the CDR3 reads TGCGCCAGCAGCCAAGCGTTCCGGGGGCAGAACACTGAAGCTTTCTTT. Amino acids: CASSQAFRGQNTEAFF.

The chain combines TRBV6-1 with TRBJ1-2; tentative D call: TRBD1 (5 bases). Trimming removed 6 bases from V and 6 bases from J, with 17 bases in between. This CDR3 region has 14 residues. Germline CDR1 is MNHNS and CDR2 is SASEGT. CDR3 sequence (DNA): TGTGCCAGCAGCCAAATTGGGGCAGGGAATGGCTACACCTTC. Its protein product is CASSQIGAGNGYTF.

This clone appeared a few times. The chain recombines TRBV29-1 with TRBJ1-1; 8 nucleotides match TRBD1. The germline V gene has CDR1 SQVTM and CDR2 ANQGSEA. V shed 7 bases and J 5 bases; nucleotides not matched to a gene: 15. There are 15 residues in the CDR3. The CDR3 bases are TGCAGCGCCCGAACCCAGGGGGCCAGGGCGACTGAAGCTTTCTTT. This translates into CSARTQGARATEAFF.

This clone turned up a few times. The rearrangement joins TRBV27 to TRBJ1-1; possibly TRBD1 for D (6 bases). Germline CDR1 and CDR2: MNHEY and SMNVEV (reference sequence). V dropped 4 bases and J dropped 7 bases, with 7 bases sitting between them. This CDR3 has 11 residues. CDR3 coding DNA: TGTGCCAGCAGTTCGACAGGTGAAGCTTTCTTT. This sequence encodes CASSSTGEAFF.

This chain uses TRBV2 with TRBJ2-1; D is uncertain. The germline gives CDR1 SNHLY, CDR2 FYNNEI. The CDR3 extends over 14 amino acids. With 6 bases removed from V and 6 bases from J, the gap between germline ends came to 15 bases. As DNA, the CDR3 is TGTGCCAGCAGGGCAAGGGAAGTGGGCAATGAGCAGTTCTTC. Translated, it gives CASRAREVGNEQFF.

The CDR3 nucleotides read TGCGCCAGCAGCTCGGGGCCGGGACCCAGCTCTGGAAACACCATATATTTT. Amino acid sequence: CASSSGPGPSSGNTIYF. The chain employs TRBV5-1 and TRBJ1-3; D may be TRBD1 (5 bases). The CDR3 sequence is 17 residues long. With 3 bases removed from V and 0 bases from J, the gap between germline ends came to 16 bases. Per the germline V gene, CDR1 is SGHRS and CDR2 is YFSETQ.

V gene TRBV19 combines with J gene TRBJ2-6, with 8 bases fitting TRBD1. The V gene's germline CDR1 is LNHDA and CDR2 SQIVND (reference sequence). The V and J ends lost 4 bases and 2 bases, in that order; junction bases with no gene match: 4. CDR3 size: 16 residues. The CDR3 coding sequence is TGTGCCAGTAGTACAGACAGGGGAGCTGGGGCCAACGTCCTGACTTTC. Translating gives CASSTDRGAGANVLTF.

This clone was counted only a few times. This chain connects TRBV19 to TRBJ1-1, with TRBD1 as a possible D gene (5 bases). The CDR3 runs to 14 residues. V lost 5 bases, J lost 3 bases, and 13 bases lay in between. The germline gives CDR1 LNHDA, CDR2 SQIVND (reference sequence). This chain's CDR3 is CASSDERGYTEAFF. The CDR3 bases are TGTGCCAGTAGTGACGAGAGGGGTTACACTGAAGCTTTCTTT.

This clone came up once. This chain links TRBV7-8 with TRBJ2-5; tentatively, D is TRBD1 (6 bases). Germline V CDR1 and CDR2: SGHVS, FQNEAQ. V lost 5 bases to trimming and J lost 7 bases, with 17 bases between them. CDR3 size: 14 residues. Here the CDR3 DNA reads TGTGCCAGCAGCCTCCGGACAGTCTTAGGGACCCAGTACTTC. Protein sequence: CASSLRTVLGTQYF.

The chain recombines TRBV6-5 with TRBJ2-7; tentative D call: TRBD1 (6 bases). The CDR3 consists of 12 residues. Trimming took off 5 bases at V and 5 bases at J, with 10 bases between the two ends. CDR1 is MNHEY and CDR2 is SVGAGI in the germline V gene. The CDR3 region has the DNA TGTGCCAGCAGTCAAACAGGGAACGAGCAGTACTTC. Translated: CASSQTGNEQYF.